These 5 T cell receptor beta chains were all obtained from the same sample, sequenced in a study of early T cells in non-severe SARS-CoV-2 infection. One entry per CDR3 protein, called by TCRdb with MiXCR from the 5' RACE reads. The sample records 70,000 to 75,000 distinct CDR3 sequences, 12% being singletons. Sequences were obtained from whole blood. Every receptor here comes from an adult who was a healthcare worker with PCR-confirmed SARS-CoV-2 infection or an uninfected control (not recorded which).

This clonotype was seen repeatedly, ten times or more. The CDR3 loop is CASRSPGVAFF. The CDR3 DNA reads TGTGCCAGCAGGTCTCCAGGGGTAGCTTTCTTT. The chain is built from TRBV6-2 or TRBV6-3 and TRBJ1-1; D might be TRBD1 (6 bases). Germline V gene lookup returns CDR1 MNHEY and CDR2 SVGEGT. CDR3 length equals 11 residues. Between the trimmed V and J ends, which lost 6 bases and 10 bases, there was a span of 12 bases.

The chain links TRBV10-1 to TRBJ2-1; weak D call: TRBD2 (5 bases). V was cut by 11 bases and J by 7 bases, with 18 bases left in between. The CDR3 consists of 13 residues. From germline, CDR1 is WNHNN and CDR2 SYGVQD (reference sequence). The CDR3 coding sequence is TGCGCCTCCAGCGGTTACGGGAAGAATGAGCAGTTCTTC. Amino acid sequence: CASSGYGKNEQFF.

This clonotype occurred many times. The chain joins TRBV18 to TRBJ2-2; TRBD2 matches at 8 bases. Germline assignment: CDR1 KGHSH and CDR2 LQKENI. The CDR3 length is 16 residues. V shed 2 bases, J shed 4 bases, and the junction held 6 bases outside the gene matches. The CDR3 spells CASSPRLAGRTGELFF. The CDR3, as DNA: TGTGCCAGCTCACCAAGGCTAGCGGGCCGCACCGGGGAGCTGTTTTTT.

This clonotype was detected many times. The rearrangement links TRBV18 to TRBJ2-7, with D perhaps TRBD1 or TRBD2 (6 bases each). The CDR3 has 13 amino acids. V shed 6 bases and J shed 7 bases, with 16 bases lying between them. The V gene's germline CDR1 is KGHSH and CDR2 LQKENI. CDR3 sequence: CASSVGGANEQYF. The CDR3 bases are TGTGCCAGCTCTGTCGGGGGCGCGAATGAGCAGTACTTC.

This clonotype came up once. The V gene is TRBV7-9, the J gene TRBJ2-5; 8 bases line up with TRBD2. The CDR3 consists of 15 residues. The V gene end was trimmed by 10 bases and the J gene end by 6 bases; junction bases not matched to a gene: 16. Germline V CDR1 and CDR2: SEHNR, FQNEAQ (reference sequence). The CDR3 sequence is CATLGAGAPGKTQYF. The CDR3 bases are TGTGCCACCTTGGGAGCGGGGGCCCCAGGGAAGACCCAGTACTTC. Complete variable domain (other parts from reference TRBV7-9 and TRBJ2-5): DTGVSQNPRHKITKRGQNVTFRCDPISEHNRLYWYRQTLGQGPEFLTYFQNEAQLEKSRLLSDRFSAERPKGSFSTLEIQRTEQGDSAMYLCATLGAGAPGKTQYFGPGTRLLVL.